A single sample gave rise to the 22 T cell receptor beta chains below, sequenced in a study of beta chain features in type 1 diabetes. Expressed TCRB transcripts were sequenced, since all the RNA that had been isolated was reverse transcribed. Using immunoSEQ multiplex PCR, the repertoire was profiled, and TCRdb retains in-frame clones only, with some absent. Among approximately 300,000 clones listed, 8% to 13% were seen once. Sequencing was done on a sample of naive CD4+ T cells from blood. The receptor source for this set is a woman aged 25 to 39 in good health.

The chain is built from TRBV30 and TRBJ1-5; D not resolved. The V and J ends lost 2 bases and 7 bases respectively, with 15 bases between them. The CDR3 extends over 14 amino acids. Germline CDR1 GTSNPN, CDR2 SVGIG (reference sequence). Here the CDR3 DNA reads TGTGCCTGGAGTCCCCCGGTAGGAGGGCAGCCCCAGCATTTT. Translation gives CAWSPPVGGQPQHF. Based on the CDR3 plus reference TRBV30 and TRBJ1-5, the full variable domain is SQTIHQWPATLVQPVGSPLSLECTVEGTSNPNLYWYRQAAGRGLQLLFYSVGIGQISSEVPQNLSASRPQDRQFILSSKKLLLSDSGFYLCAWSPPVGGQPQHFGDGTRLSIL.

The chain has TRBV30 and TRBJ1-2; D not certain. This CDR3 is 13 amino acids long. Germline V gene sequence: CDR1 GTSNPN, CDR2 SVGIG (reference sequence). Trimming took 2 bases from V and 10 from J, leaving 17 bases between them. CDR3 nucleotide sequence: TGTGCCTGGAGTCGACTTCGATTAAAGGCCTACACCTTC. Its translation: CAWSRLRLKAYTF.

In this sample, this clone turned up a few times. The V and J genes are TRBV11-2 and TRBJ1-1, with a tentative D call TRBD1 (5 bases). The V gene's germline CDR1 is SGHAT and CDR2 FQNNGV. Between the trimmed V and J ends, which lost 3 bases and 5 bases, there was a span of 13 bases. This CDR3 spans 14 amino acids. CDR3 in DNA: TGTGCCAGCAGCTTGAGCGGGGGTGGAACTGAAGCTTTCTTT. It yields the protein CASSLSGGGTEAFF.

This clone turned up a few times. The chain employs TRBV28 and TRBJ1-2, with D possibly being TRBD1 (5 bases). CDR1 and CDR2 from the germline V gene are MDHEN and SYDVKM. Trimming stripped 5 bases from V and 8 bases from J, with 18 bases between. This CDR3 has 14 amino acids. CDR3 loop: CASSPGTPNGGYTF. The CDR3 nucleotides read TGTGCCAGCAGTCCCGGGACTCCCAATGGGGGCTACACCTTC.

The CDR3 reads CASSLELAGGETQYF. In nucleotides, the CDR3 is TGTGCCAGCAGCTTGGAACTAGCGGGAGGTGAGACCCAGTACTTC. This chain uses TRBV5-4 with TRBJ2-5; 12 nucleotides align to TRBD2. The V gene end was trimmed by 0 bases and the J gene end by 5 bases; junction bases not matched to a gene: 2. This CDR3 has 15 amino acids. Germline CDR1 SGHNT, CDR2 YYREEE (reference sequence).

A few counts support this clone. This rearrangement joins TRBV29-1 to TRBJ2-1; TRBD2 matches at 8 bases. The CDR3 extends over 11 amino acids. Germline CDR1 SQVTM, CDR2 ANQGSEA. This CDR3 reads CSAGTSNEQFF. The CDR3 nucleotides read TGCAGTGCCGGGACTAGCAATGAGCAGTTCTTC.

The rearrangement uses TRBV30 and TRBJ1-5; D perhaps matches TRBD1 (5 bases). The CDR3 spans 13 residues. Germline V gene sequence: CDR1 GTSNPN, CDR2 SVGIG (reference sequence). Trimming stripped 1 base from V and 10 bases from J, with 14 bases between. The CDR3 nucleotides read TGTGCCTGGAGTGAGACAGCCGGCCAACCCCAGCATTTT. Its protein is CAWSETAGQPQHF.

This clone was recorded a few times. The rearrangement uses TRBV2 and TRBJ2-7, with unresolved D. Trimming pared 6 bases from V and 1 base from J, leaving 10 bases between. The CDR3 contains 13 residues. Per the germline V gene, CDR1 is SNHLY and CDR2 is FYNNEI. The CDR3: CASSADASYEQYF. The CDR3 DNA follows: TGTGCCAGCAGCGCGGATGCATCCTACGAGCAGTACTTC.

The table lists this clone with a few counts. This chain uses TRBV7-2 with TRBJ2-5; possibly TRBD1 for D (6 bases). The CDR3 is made up of 17 amino acids. V was pared by 1 base and J by 0 bases, with 15 bases between. The germline V gene encodes CDR1 SGHTA and CDR2 FQGNSA. The DNA of the CDR3 is TGTGCCAGCAGCTTAGTATCTGGGACAAAGTACCAAGAGACCCAGTACTTC. Encoded protein: CASSLVSGTKYQETQYF.

The chain links TRBV2 to TRBJ2-4, with TRBD1 identical over 11 bases. Trimming cost V 11 bases and J 1 base; bases outside gene matches: 4. Germline-derived CDR1 and CDR2 are SNHLY and FYNNEI. The CDR3 is 14 residues long. This chain's CDR3 is CAGGQGAAKNIQYF. The CDR3 nucleotides read TGTGCCGGAGGACAGGGGGCCGCCAAAAACATTCAGTACTTC.

The chain couples TRBV18 to TRBJ2-2, with D tentatively TRBD2 (5 bases). The length of the CDR3 is 15 residues. V was trimmed by 2 bases and J by 4 bases, leaving 11 bases between them. CDR1 KGHSH and CDR2 LQKENI come from the germline V gene. This chain's CDR3 is CASSPTEGSTGELFF. The CDR3 DNA reads as TGTGCCAGCTCACCAACCGAAGGGAGCACCGGGGAGCTGTTTTTT.

There are a few counts of this clone. At one boundary the junction diverges from the germline segment, which might be a read error. The chain carries TRBV13 and TRBJ2-7; TRBD1 or TRBD2 may be the D gene (5 bases each). The CDR3 runs to 15 residues. CDR1 and CDR2 (germline): PRHDT, FYEKMQ (reference sequence). CDR3 nucleotides: TGTGCCAGCAGCCTAGGGACCCGGGGCTCCTACGAGCAGTACTTC. The encoded protein is CASSLGTRGSYEQYF.

This clone was counted only a few times. V is TRBV7-2 and J is TRBJ2-7; TRBD1 aligns across 9 bases. The germline CDR1 and CDR2 sequences are SGHTA and FQGNSA. The CDR3 runs to 14 residues. The trim removed 5 bases at V and 1 base at J, leaving 3 bases unmatched. The CDR3 DNA is TGTGCCAGCAGCCGGGACAGGGTATCCTACGAGCAGTACTTC. Translating gives CASSRDRVSYEQYF. The entire variable domain, with the rest obtained from reference TRBV7-2 and TRBJ2-7, is as follows: GAGVSQSPSNKVTEKGKDVELRCDPISGHTALYWYRQSLGQGLEFLIYFQGNSAPDKSGLPSDRFSAERTGGSVSTLTIQRTQQEDSAVYLCASSRDRVSYEQYFGPGTRLTVT.

Written as DNA, the CDR3 is TGTGCCACCGAGGACAGGGAGAGGAGCGAGCAGTACTTC. This translates into CATEDRERSEQYF. This chain uses TRBV10-3 with TRBJ2-7, with TRBD1 matching 8 bases. V shed 10 bases and J 6 bases; nucleotides not matched to a gene: 11. The CDR3 consists of 13 residues. Looked up from germline, CDR1 is ENHRY and CDR2 is SYGVKD.

This sequence joins TRBV29-1 and TRBJ1-5; 8 nucleotides align to TRBD1. V shed 6 bases, J shed 4 bases, and the junction held 2 bases outside the gene matches. Per germline, CDR1 SQVTM and CDR2 ANQGSEA. The CDR3 has 12 amino acids. Here the CDR3 reads CSVRQGNQPQHF. The CDR3 coding sequence is TGCAGCGTCAGACAGGGGAATCAGCCCCAGCATTTT.

The CDR3 DNA follows: TGTGCCAGCAGCTTGACAGGCACTGAAGCTTTCTTT. Amino acids: CASSLTGTEAFF. The chain couples TRBV9 to TRBJ1-1; possible D gene TRBD1, 6 bases. Germline V gene sequence: CDR1 SGDLS, CDR2 YYNGEE. The CDR3 has 12 residues. The V and J ends lost 4 bases and 4 bases respectively, with 8 bases between them. The full variable domain, rest sourced from reference TRBV9 and TRBJ1-1, is DSGVTQTPKHLITATGQRVTLRCSPRSGDLSVYWYQQSLDQGLQFLIQYYNGEERAKGNILERFSAQQFPDLHSELNLSSLELGDSALYFCASSLTGTEAFFGQGTRLTVV.

The chain recombines TRBV7-9 with TRBJ2-1; D may be TRBD2 (5 bases). V was clipped by 6 bases and J by 0 bases, with 12 bases between them. The germline gives CDR1 SEHNR, CDR2 FQNEAQ (reference sequence). CDR3 length: 15 residues. CDR3 coding DNA: TGTGCCAGCAGTCAGCGGACCCGCTCCTACAATGAGCAGTTCTTC. It is translated as CASSQRTRSYNEQFF. Variable domain in full (rest from reference TRBV7-9 and TRBJ2-1): DTGVSQNPRHKITKRGQNVTFRCDPISEHNRLYWYRQTLGQGPEFLTYFQNEAQLEKSRLLSDRFSAERPKGSFSTLEIQRTEQGDSAMYLCASSQRTRSYNEQFFGPGTRLTVL.

The rearrangement links TRBV27 to TRBJ1-2, with 7 bases identical to TRBD1. Germline assignment: CDR1 MNHEY and CDR2 SMNVEV (reference sequence). Unmatched junction bases numbered 5, after V lost 5 bases and J lost 8 bases. The CDR3 has 12 amino acids. The CDR3 loop is CASSRGLGGYTF. CDR3 DNA sequence: TGTGCCAGCAGTAGGGGGCTAGGCGGCTACACCTTC.

This clone was detected a few times. The chain uses TRBV9 and TRBJ2-1, with 11 bases that match TRBD2. V dropped 0 bases and J dropped 16; count of bases not matched to a gene: 6. The CDR3 is 13 amino acids. Per germline, CDR1 SGDLS and CDR2 YYNGEE. The CDR3 DNA follows: TGTGCCAGCAGCGTAGCATTAGCGGGAGGGCCATTCTTC. Translated: CASSVALAGGPFF.

The rearrangement joins TRBV4-3 to TRBJ2-3; tentative D call: TRBD2 (6 bases). The CDR3 consists of 14 residues. V dropped 1 base and J dropped 5 bases, with 10 bases sitting between them. Germline CDR1 LGHNA, CDR2 YSLEER. CDR3 coding DNA: TGCGCCAGCAGCCAAGGGGGTAGCGGAGATACGCAGTATTTT. Protein sequence: CASSQGGSGDTQYF.

The table lists this clone with a few counts. V is TRBV28 and J is TRBJ2-1; 7 bases line up with TRBD2. The CDR3 runs 15 residues. With V trimmed by 3 bases and J by 7 bases, 9 bases remained unmatched. Per the germline V gene, CDR1 is MDHEN and CDR2 is SYDVKM. The CDR3 nucleotides read TGTGCCAGCAGTTTGTATGGGAGGGCCGAAAATGAGCAGTTCTTC. It specifies CASSLYGRAENEQFF.

This clone has just a few counts. V and J are TRBV5-1 and TRBJ2-5, with TRBD1 matching 7 bases. Matching the DNA end better, TRBJ2-7 makes the J call doubtful. Germline V gene data show CDR1 as SGHRS and CDR2 as YFSETQ. This CDR3 is 13 amino acids long. The DNA of the CDR3 is TGCGCCAGCAGCTCCTGGACAGGCGGCGAGCAGTACTTC. It specifies CASSSWTGGEQYF.